The rows below give T cell receptor beta chains drawn from one sample of a study of T cell responses to AZD1222 COVID-19 vaccine. Method: immunoSEQ multiplex PCR; TCRdb's copy keeps in-frame clones and lacks some. The sample lists about 8,000 clones; approximately 88% were seen once. Here the sequenced sample was peripheral blood, taken 28 days after the second AZD1222 dose. Receptors were obtained from an adult who received the AZD1222 COVID-19 vaccine. The conserved cysteine and the conserved F or W are not part of the CDR3 here. D genes are given only for firm matches.

D gene: .
V gene: TRBV7-9
J gene: TRBJ2-2
CDR3 protein: ASSPRDPGGELF

D gene: TRBD2
V gene: TRBV18
J gene: TRBJ2-1
CDR3 protein: ASSPPSGSYEQF

D gene: TRBD1
V gene: TRBV6-2/TRBV6-3
J gene: TRBJ1-4
CDR3 protein: ASSGTGRTNEKLF

D gene: TRBD2
V gene: TRBV7-2
J gene: TRBJ2-5
CDR3 protein: ASSLADGVAGEEETQY

D gene: TRBD1
V gene: TRBV7-9
J gene: TRBJ2-7
CDR3 protein: ASSLAQGAFLGGEQY

D gene: .
V gene: TRBV6-5
J gene: TRBJ1-4
CDR3 protein: ASGLWGEKLF

D gene: .
V gene: TRBV6-5
J gene: TRBJ2-7
CDR3 protein: ASSYLGVTGEQY

D gene: .
V gene: TRBV7-2
J gene: TRBJ1-4
CDR3 protein: ASSPGAGVGRELF

D gene: TRBD2
V gene: TRBV5-1
J gene: TRBJ2-3
CDR3 protein: ASSPLLAGGTSTDTQY

D gene: TRBD2
V gene: TRBV10-3
J gene: TRBJ2-5
CDR3 protein: AISVGPSGATQETQY

D gene: .
V gene: TRBV6-1
J gene: TRBJ1-1
CDR3 protein: ASSEFGGGLNTEAF

D gene: .
V gene: TRBV9
J gene: TRBJ2-3
CDR3 protein: ASSATLDTQY

D gene: .
V gene: TRBV5-1
J gene: TRBJ2-2
CDR3 protein: ASSLAQRNTGELF

D gene: TRBD2
V gene: TRBV11-2
J gene: TRBJ2-1
CDR3 protein: ASSAGGRGNNEQF

D gene: .
V gene: TRBV4-3
J gene: TRBJ1-5
CDR3 protein: ASSQDVRDRNQPQH

D gene: .
V gene: TRBV18
J gene: TRBJ2-1
CDR3 protein: ASSPGPSNNEQF

D gene: TRBD1
V gene: TRBV7-9
J gene: TRBJ1-5
CDR3 protein: ATGTGVNSNQPQH

D gene: TRBD1
V gene: TRBV9
J gene: TRBJ1-4
CDR3 protein: ASSRGTGGEHEKLF

D gene: .
V gene: TRBV29-1
J gene: TRBJ1-5
CDR3 protein: SVATANSNQPQH

D gene: TRBD1
V gene: TRBV30
J gene: TRBJ1-2
CDR3 protein: AWSVLVTGDGYT

D gene: .
V gene: TRBV5-1
J gene: TRBJ1-5
CDR3 protein: ASSLAGSQPQH

D gene: .
V gene: TRBV4-1
J gene: TRBJ2-2
CDR3 protein: ASSQEQGANTGELF

D gene: .
V gene: TRBV7-9
J gene: TRBJ2-1
CDR3 protein: ASRPFMPRVGTYNEQF

D gene: .
V gene: TRBV28
J gene: TRBJ1-5
CDR3 protein: ASSLWGRNQSQH

D gene: .
V gene: TRBV24-1
J gene: TRBJ2-1
CDR3 protein: ATGAQGDEQF

D gene: TRBD1
V gene: TRBV24-1
J gene: TRBJ1-5
CDR3 protein: ATKSTGGESNQPQH

D gene: TRBD1
V gene: TRBV19
J gene: TRBJ2-1
CDR3 protein: ASSPWTGYSYNEQF

D gene: .
V gene: TRBV15
J gene: TRBJ1-3
CDR3 protein: ATSRDSGSGNTIY

D gene: TRBD2
V gene: TRBV4-1
J gene: TRBJ2-3
CDR3 protein: ASSQEAGASGVDTQY

D gene: .
V gene: TRBV12-2
J gene: TRBJ2-7
CDR3 protein: ASRLTRLGSYEQY

D gene: .
V gene: TRBV7-3
J gene: TRBJ2-5
CDR3 protein: ASSLEASETQY

D gene: TRBD2
V gene: TRBV7-9
J gene: TRBJ2-3
CDR3 protein: ASSLGRERDTQY

D gene: .
V gene: TRBV6-2/TRBV6-3
J gene: TRBJ1-1
CDR3 protein: ASSQVAGRTEAF

D gene: TRBD1
V gene: TRBV7-8
J gene: TRBJ1-4
CDR3 protein: ASSAETGDTTNEKLF

D gene: .
V gene: TRBV5-1
J gene: TRBJ2-3
CDR3 protein: ASSFVAGEADTQY

D gene: TRBD1
V gene: TRBV19
J gene: TRBJ1-5
CDR3 protein: ASSDDGTGAQPQH

D gene: .
V gene: TRBV28
J gene: TRBJ1-3
CDR3 protein: ASSRGPGNTIY

D gene: TRBD1
V gene: TRBV7-9
J gene: TRBJ1-6
CDR3 protein: ASSGQGGSPLH

D gene: .
V gene: TRBV5-4
J gene: TRBJ1-6
CDR3 protein: ASSFQGYSPLH

D gene: .
V gene: TRBV19
J gene: TRBJ2-7
CDR3 protein: ASSADWGANYEQY

D gene: .
V gene: TRBV27
J gene: TRBJ1-4
CDR3 protein: ASSLGGTVF

D gene: .
V gene: TRBV5-1
J gene: TRBJ1-2
CDR3 protein: ASSFPSGAPHRSYGYT

D gene: .
V gene: TRBV5-1
J gene: TRBJ2-3
CDR3 protein: ASNQTGSGTDTQY

D gene: TRBD1
V gene: TRBV28
J gene: TRBJ2-7
CDR3 protein: ASNQDRAIYEQY

D gene: TRBD2
V gene: TRBV4-2
J gene: TRBJ2-1
CDR3 protein: ASSHLAGGSNEQF

D gene: TRBD2
V gene: TRBV19
J gene: TRBJ2-5
CDR3 protein: ASSRGDDETQY

D gene: .
V gene: TRBV19
J gene: TRBJ2-3
CDR3 protein: ASSSALTDTQY

D gene: .
V gene: TRBV18
J gene: TRBJ2-5
CDR3 protein: ASSPSKQGSSETQY

D gene: .
V gene: TRBV5-1
J gene: TRBJ1-1
CDR3 protein: ASRIRTPGNEAF

D gene: .
V gene: TRBV28
J gene: TRBJ1-1
CDR3 protein: ASSPRLNTEAF

D gene: TRBD1
V gene: TRBV6-2/TRBV6-3
J gene: TRBJ2-6
CDR3 protein: ASSSTGGGANVLT

D gene: .
V gene: TRBV28
J gene: TRBJ1-4
CDR3 protein: ASSLISQEATNEKLF

D gene: TRBD2
V gene: TRBV19
J gene: TRBJ2-3
CDR3 protein: ASGGRREGGTDTQY

D gene: TRBD1
V gene: TRBV7-3
J gene: TRBJ1-4
CDR3 protein: ASRPTGQNEKLF

D gene: TRBD2
V gene: TRBV3-1/TRBV3-2
J gene: TRBJ2-3
CDR3 protein: ASSHPLLAGGTDTQY

D gene: .
V gene: TRBV6-2/TRBV6-3
J gene: TRBJ1-3
CDR3 protein: ASSRGIIHSGNTIY